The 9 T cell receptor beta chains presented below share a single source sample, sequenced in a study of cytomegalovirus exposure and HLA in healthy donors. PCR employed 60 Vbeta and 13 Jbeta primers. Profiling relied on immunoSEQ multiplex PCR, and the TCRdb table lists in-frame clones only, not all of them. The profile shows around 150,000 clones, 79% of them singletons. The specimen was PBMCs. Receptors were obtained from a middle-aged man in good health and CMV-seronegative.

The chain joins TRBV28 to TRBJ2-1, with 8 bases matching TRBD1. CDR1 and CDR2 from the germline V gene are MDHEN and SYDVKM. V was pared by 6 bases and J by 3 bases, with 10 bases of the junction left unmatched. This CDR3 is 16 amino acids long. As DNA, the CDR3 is TGTGCCAGCAGGTCCAGAGCCGGGACAGGCTACAATGAGCAGTTCTTC. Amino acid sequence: CASRSRAGTGYNEQFF. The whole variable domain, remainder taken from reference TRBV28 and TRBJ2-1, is DVKVTQSSRYLVKRTGEKVFLECVQDMDHENMFWYRQDPGLGLRLIYFSYDVKMKEKGDIPEGYSVSREKKERFSLILESASTNQTSMYLCASRSRAGTGYNEQFFGPGTRLTVL.

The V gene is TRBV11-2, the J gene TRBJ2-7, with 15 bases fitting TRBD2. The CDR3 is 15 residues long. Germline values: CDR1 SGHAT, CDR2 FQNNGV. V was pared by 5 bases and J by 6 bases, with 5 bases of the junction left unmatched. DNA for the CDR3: TGTGCCAGCAGCCCCCGGGGACTAGCGGGAGGCGAGCAGTACTTC. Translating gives CASSPRGLAGGEQYF.

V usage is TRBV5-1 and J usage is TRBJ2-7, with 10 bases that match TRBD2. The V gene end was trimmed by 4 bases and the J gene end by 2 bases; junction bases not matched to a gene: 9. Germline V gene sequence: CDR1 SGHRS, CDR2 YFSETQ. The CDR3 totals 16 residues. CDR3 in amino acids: CASSPWTSGPTYEQYF. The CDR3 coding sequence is TGCGCCAGCAGCCCGTGGACTAGCGGACCAACCTACGAGCAGTACTTC. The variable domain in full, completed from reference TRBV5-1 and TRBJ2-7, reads KAGVTQTPRYLIKTRGQQVTLSCSPISGHRSVSWYQQTPGQGLQFLFEYFSETQRNKGNFPGRFSGRQFSNSRSEMNVSTLELGDSALYLCASSPWTSGPTYEQYFGPGTRLTVT.

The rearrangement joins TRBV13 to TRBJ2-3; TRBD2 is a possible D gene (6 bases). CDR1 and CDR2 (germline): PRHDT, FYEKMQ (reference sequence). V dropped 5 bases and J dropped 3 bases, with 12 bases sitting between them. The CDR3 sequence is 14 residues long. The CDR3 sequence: CASSRTGETDTQYF. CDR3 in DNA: TGTGCCAGCAGCCGAACGGGGGAAACAGATACGCAGTATTTT.

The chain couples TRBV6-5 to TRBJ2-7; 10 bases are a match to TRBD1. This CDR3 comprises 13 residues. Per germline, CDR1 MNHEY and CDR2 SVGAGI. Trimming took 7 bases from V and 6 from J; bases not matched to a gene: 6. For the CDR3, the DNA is TGTGCCAGCACGCAGGACAGGGGGGGCGAGCAGTACTTC. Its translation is CASTQDRGGEQYF.

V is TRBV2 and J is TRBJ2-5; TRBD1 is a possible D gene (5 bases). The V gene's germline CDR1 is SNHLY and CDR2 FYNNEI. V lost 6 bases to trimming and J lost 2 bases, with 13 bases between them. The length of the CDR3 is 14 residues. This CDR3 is CASSRVRVQETQYF. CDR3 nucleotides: TGTGCCAGCAGCAGGGTAAGGGTTCAAGAGACCCAGTACTTC.

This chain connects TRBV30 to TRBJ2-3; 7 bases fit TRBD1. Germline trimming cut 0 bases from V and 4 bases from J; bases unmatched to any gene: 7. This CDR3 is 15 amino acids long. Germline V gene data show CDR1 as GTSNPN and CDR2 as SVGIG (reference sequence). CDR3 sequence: CAWSVLRGRPDTQYF. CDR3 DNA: TGTGCCTGGAGTGTACTAAGGGGGCGCCCAGATACGCAGTATTTT.

This CDR3 reads CATRRGRANEKLFF. The CDR3, as DNA: TGTGCCACTCGAAGGGGGAGGGCTAATGAAAAACTGTTTTTT. This sequence joins TRBV6-5 and TRBJ1-4; D may be TRBD1 (6 bases). CDR1 is MNHEY and CDR2 is SVGAGI in the germline V gene. The CDR3 loop spans 14 amino acids. Trimming shortened V by 10 bases and J by 3 bases, and 15 bases separated the two germline ends.

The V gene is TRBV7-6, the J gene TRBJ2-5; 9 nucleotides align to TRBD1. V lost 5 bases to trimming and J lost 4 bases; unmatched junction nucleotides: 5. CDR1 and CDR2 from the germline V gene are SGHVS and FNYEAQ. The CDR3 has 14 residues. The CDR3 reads CASSLDRGVETQYF. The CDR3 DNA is TGTGCCAGCAGCCTAGACAGGGGGGTAGAGACCCAGTACTTC.